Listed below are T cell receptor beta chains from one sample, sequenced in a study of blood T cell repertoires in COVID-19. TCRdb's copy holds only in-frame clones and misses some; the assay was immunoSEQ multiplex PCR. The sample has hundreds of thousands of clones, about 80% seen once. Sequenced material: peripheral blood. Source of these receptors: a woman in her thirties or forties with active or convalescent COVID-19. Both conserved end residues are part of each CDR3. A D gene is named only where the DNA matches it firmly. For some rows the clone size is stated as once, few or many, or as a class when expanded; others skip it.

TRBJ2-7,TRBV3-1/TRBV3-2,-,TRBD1,CASSQSGTGEDEQYF,TGTGCCAGCAGCCAATCCGGGACAGGGGAGGACGAGCAGTACTTC
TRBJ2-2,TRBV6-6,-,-,CASSYGSTGELFF,TGTGCCAGCAGTTATGGCAGCACCGGGGAGCTGTTTTTT
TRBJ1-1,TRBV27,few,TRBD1,CASSRQGLNTEAFF,TGTGCCAGCAGCCGACAGGGTCTGAACACTGAAGCTTTCTTT
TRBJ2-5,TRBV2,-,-,CASSQGKQETQYF,TGTGCCAGCAGCCAGGGCAAGCAAGAGACCCAGTACTTC
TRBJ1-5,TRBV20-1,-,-,CSASRGRLSNQPQHF,TGCAGTGCTAGTCGGGGGAGGTTGAGCAATCAGCCCCAGCATTTT
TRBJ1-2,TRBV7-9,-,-,CASSLDGAQGPLYGYTF,TGTGCCAGCAGCTTAGACGGGGCTCAGGGGCCTCTCTATGGCTACACCTTC
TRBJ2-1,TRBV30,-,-,CAWSRSAGAQNSYNEQFF,TGTGCCTGGAGTCGATCTGCGGGGGCCCAAAATTCCTACAATGAGCAGTTCTTC
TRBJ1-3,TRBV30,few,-,CAWSVLGNTIYF,TGTGCCTGGAGTGTACTTGGAAACACCATATATTTT
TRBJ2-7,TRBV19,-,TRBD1,CASSYRDRVYEQYF,TGTGCCAGTAGTTACCGGGACAGGGTCTACGAGCAGTACTTC
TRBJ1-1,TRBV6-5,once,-,CASSNDRREAFF,TGTGCCAGCAGTAACGACAGGCGTGAAGCTTTCTTT
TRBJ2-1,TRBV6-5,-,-,CASKFWSNEQFF,TGTGCCAGCAAGTTTTGGAGCAATGAGCAGTTCTTC
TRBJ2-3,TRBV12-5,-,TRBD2,CASGMTSGSGDTQYF,TGTGCTAGTGGCATGACTAGCGGGAGCGGGGATACGCAGTATTTT
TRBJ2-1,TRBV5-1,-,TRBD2,CASEWVAGVIRTFF,TGCGCCAGCGAGTGGGTAGCGGGAGTGATCCGAACCTTCTTC
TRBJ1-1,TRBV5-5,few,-,CASSLQGNTEAFF,TGTGCCAGCAGCTTACAGGGGAACACTGAAGCTTTCTTT
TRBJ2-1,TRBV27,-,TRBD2,CASSSGGGPLKNTYNEQFF,TGTGCCAGCAGTTCTGGCGGGGGGCCCCTTAAAAACACCTACAATGAGCAGTTCTTC
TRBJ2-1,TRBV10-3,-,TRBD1,CAISLQGAEDNEQFF,TGTGCCATCAGCCTACAGGGGGCGGAGGACAATGAGCAGTTCTTC
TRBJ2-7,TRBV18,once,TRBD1,CASSLLTGTGYEQYF,TGTGCCAGCTCTCTCCTGACAGGGACCGGCTACGAGCAGTACTTC
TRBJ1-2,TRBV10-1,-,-,CASGEPGGVYTF,TGCGCCAGCGGGGAACCGGGGGGAGTCTACACCTTC
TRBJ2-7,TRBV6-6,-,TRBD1,CASSYGGTGAGEQYF,TGTGCCAGCAGTTACGGAGGGACAGGGGCGGGCGAGCAGTACTTC
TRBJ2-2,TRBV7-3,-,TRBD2,CASSLASGYTGELFF,TGTGCCAGCAGCTTAGCTAGCGGCTACACCGGGGAGCTGTTTTTT
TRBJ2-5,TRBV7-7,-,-,CASSSDIIEETQYF,TGTGCTAGCAGCTCGGACATTATTGAGGAGACCCAGTACTTC
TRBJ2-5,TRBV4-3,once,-,CASSQAPVQGGETQYF,TGCGCCAGCAGCCAAGCACCCGTGCAGGGGGGTGAGACCCAGTACTTC
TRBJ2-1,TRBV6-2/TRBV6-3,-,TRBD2,CASTPRLAGGLNEQFF,TGTGCCAGCACCCCCAGACTAGCGGGGGGGCTCAATGAGCAGTTCTTC
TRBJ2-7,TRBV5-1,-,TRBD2,CASSFRGAYEQYF,TGCGCCAGCAGCTTTCGGGGGGCCTACGAGCAGTACTTC
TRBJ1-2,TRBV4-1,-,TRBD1,CASSQERDRGSYGYTF,TGCGCCAGCAGCCAAGAAAGGGACAGGGGTAGCTATGGCTACACCTTC
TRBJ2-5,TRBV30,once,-,CAWSQGAGETQYF,TGTGCCTGGAGTCAAGGGGCGGGGGAGACCCAGTACTTC
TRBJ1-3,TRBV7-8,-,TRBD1,CASSSRGQGRNTIYF,TGTGCCAGCAGCTCGAGGGGGCAGGGTCGAAACACCATATATTTT
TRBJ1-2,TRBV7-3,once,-,CASSMYRDGYTF,TGTGCCAGCAGCATGTACAGGGATGGCTACACCTTC
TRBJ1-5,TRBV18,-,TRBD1,CASSPGAQGARAQHF,TGTGCCAGCTCACCAGGTGCACAGGGGGCGAGGGCCCAGCATTTT
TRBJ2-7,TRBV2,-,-,CASSESGIVTYEQYF,TGTGCCAGCAGTGAGTCGGGGATTGTCACCTACGAGCAGTACTTC
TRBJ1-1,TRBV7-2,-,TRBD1,CASSFPRGQGTEAFF,TGTGCCAGCAGCTTCCCCAGGGGGCAAGGTACTGAAGCTTTCTTT
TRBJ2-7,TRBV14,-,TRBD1,CASSRLGTAAYEQYF,TGTGCCAGCAGCCGATTGGGGACAGCGGCCTACGAGCAGTACTTC
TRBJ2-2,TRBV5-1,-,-,CASSLDLAFTGELFF,TGCGCCAGCAGCTTGGATCTAGCCTTCACCGGGGAGCTGTTTTTT
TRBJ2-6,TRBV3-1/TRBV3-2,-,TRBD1,CASSGQGAGRANVLTF,TGTGCCAGCAGCGGCCAGGGGGCGGGTCGGGCCAACGTCCTGACTTTC
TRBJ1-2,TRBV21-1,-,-,CASSTTALYGYTF,TGTGCCAGCAGCACGACTGCCCTATATGGCTACACCTTC
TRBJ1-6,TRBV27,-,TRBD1,CASLQGGGPLHF,TGTGCCAGCCTTCAAGGGGGCGGGCCCCTCCACTTT
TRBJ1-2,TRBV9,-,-,CASSSEKPTWPPRLYGYTF,TGTGCCAGCAGCTCAGAGAAACCGACTTGGCCACCGAGACTATATGGCTACACCTTC
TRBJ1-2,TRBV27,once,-,CASSGIGSRASYGYTF,TGTGCCAGCTCCGGAATAGGAAGCAGGGCCTCCTATGGCTACACCTTC
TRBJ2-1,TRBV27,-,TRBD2,CASRGREAGSYNEQFF,TGTGCCAGCAGGGGCCGGGAGGCAGGGTCCTACAATGAGCAGTTCTTC
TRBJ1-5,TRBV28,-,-,CASSPISNQPQHF,TGTGCCAGCAGTCCAATCAGCAATCAGCCCCAGCATTTT
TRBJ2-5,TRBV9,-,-,CASSDQTLRETQYF,TGTGCCAGCAGTGACCAGACATTACGGGAGACCCAGTACTTC
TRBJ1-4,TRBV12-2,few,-,CASRFRPGGFANEKLFF,TGTGCAAGTCGCTTTCGGCCAGGGGGTTTCGCTAATGAAAAACTGTTTTTT
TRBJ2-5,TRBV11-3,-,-,CASSLEGHPQETQYF,TGTGCCAGCAGCTTAGAGGGACACCCCCAAGAGACCCAGTACTTC